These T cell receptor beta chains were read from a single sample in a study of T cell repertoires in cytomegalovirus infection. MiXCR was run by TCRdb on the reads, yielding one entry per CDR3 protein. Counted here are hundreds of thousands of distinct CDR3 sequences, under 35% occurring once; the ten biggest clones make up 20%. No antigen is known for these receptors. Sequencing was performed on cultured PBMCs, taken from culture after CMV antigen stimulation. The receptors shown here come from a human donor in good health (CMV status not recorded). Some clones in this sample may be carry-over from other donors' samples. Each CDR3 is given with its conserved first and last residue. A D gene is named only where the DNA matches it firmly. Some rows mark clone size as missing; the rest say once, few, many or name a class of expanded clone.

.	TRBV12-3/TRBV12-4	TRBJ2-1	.	TGTGCCAGCAGCCCTAACAGGGACCCGTTCTTC	CASSPNRDPFF
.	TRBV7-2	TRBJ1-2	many	TGTGCCAGCAGTTTAACGGGCGGAGGCTACACCTTC	CASSLTGGGYTF
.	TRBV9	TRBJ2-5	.	TGTGCCAGCAGCGGGGGTCCCGGGGGGCGGCAAGAGACCCAGTACTTC	CASSGGPGGRQETQYF
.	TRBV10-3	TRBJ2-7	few	TGTGCCATCAGTAAGGGGGACCTTGAGGACGAGCAGTACTTC	CAISKGDLEDEQYF
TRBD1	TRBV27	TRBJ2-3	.	TGTGCCAGCAGGCAACGGGACAGGGGAACAGATACGCAGTATTTT	CASRQRDRGTDTQYF
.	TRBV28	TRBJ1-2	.	TGTGCCAGCAGTTCGCGACAGGCCAACTATGGCTACACCTTC	CASSSRQANYGYTF
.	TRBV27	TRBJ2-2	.	TGTGCCAGCAGGGGCGGGATTAAGAACACCGGGGAGCTGTTTTTT	CASRGGIKNTGELFF
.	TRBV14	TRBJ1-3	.	TGTGCCAGCAGCCATAGGGGCCAAACGAACACCATATATTTT	CASSHRGQTNTIYF
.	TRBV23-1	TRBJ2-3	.	TGCGCCTGTCCTTGGGGTACTGTCACAGATACGCAGTATTTT	CACPWGTVTDTQYF
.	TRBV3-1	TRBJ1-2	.	TGTGCCAGCAGCTACACCCCTCAACGGGGTGCCTACACCTTC	CASSYTPQRGAYTF
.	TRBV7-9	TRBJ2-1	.	TGTGCCAGCAGCCGCACTGACCGTTCCTCCTACAATGAGCAGTTCTTC	CASSRTDRSSYNEQFF
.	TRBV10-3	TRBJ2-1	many	TGTGCCATCAGTAAGGAATCAGGGGCACGGAATGAGCAGTTCTTC	CAISKESGARNEQFF
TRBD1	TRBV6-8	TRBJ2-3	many	TGTGCCAGCACCCTTACAGGGGGCGGGGGCACAGATACGCAGTATTTT	CASTLTGGGGTDTQYF
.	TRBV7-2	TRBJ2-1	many	TGTGCCAGCAGCTTAGCGTGGGGCCAGGGGACGGGGCAGTTCTTC	CASSLAWGQGTGQFF
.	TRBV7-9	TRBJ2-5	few	TGTGCCAGCAGTTTGTGGAGCAAGGAGACCCAGTACTTC	CASSLWSKETQYF
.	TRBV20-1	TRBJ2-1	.	TGCAGTGCTAGAGGGACCTATAATGAGCAGTTCTTC	CSARGTYNEQFF
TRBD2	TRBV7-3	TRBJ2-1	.	TGTGCCAGCAGCTTACTAGCGGGAGGGCATGAGCAGTTCTTC	CASSLLAGGHEQFF